These 8 T cell receptor beta chains came from one sample sequenced in a study of shared clonotypes between healthy human individuals. Some clones are missing from TCRdb's copy, which holds only in-frame ones; the method was immunoSEQ multiplex PCR. The table has a few million clones, just over 90% seen once; the top ten hold about 0.13%. Sequencing was carried out using naive CD4+ T cells sorted from blood. Subset described: CD45RA+ positively selected. The receptors shown here come from a man younger than 35 in good health.

V is TRBV19 and J is TRBJ2-3; 7 nucleotides match TRBD2. The CDR3 spans 15 residues. The germline V gene has CDR1 LNHDA and CDR2 SQIVND (reference sequence). V lost 4 bases, J lost 1 base, and 5 bases stayed unmatched. This CDR3 reads CASSTPSGGTDTQYF. The DNA of the CDR3 is TGTGCCAGTAGTACCCCTAGCGGAGGCACAGATACGCAGTATTTT.

A few counts support this clone. V is TRBV11-2 and J is TRBJ1-1; D uncertain. CDR3 length: 15 amino acids. The germline V and J ends were trimmed by 1 base and 2 bases, with 11 bases remaining between them. The germline V gene encodes CDR1 SGHAT and CDR2 FQNNGV. The CDR3 region has the DNA TGTGCCAGCAGCTTAGTCGTGGCGATAAACACTGAAGCTTTCTTT. It encodes CASSLVVAINTEAFF.

Comments on this clone: Other nucleotide sequences in the sample specify the same CDR3. The CDR3 DNA reads TGCGCCAGCAGCTTGGAGGCTAACACTGAAGCTTTCTTT. Its translation: CASSLEANTEAFF. This chain connects TRBV5-1 to TRBJ1-1; unclear D gene. The CDR3 is 13 residues long. The germline CDR1 and CDR2 sequences are SGHRS and YFSETQ. The ends were cut back, 0 bases at V and 2 bases at J, with 5 bases in the middle.

J is TRBJ2-3 and V is TRBV7-6; possible D gene TRBD2, 5 bases. CDR3 size: 17 residues. Germline CDR1 is SGHVS and CDR2 is FNYEAQ. V was shortened by 1 base and J by 5 bases, with 19 bases between the two germline ends. CDR3 coding DNA: TGTGCCAGCAGCTTAGAGGGCTTCGGAGCGGAGATAGATACGCAGTATTTT. Protein: CASSLEGFGAEIDTQYF.

V is TRBV7-3 and J is TRBJ2-1; 10 bases are shared with TRBD2. The CDR3 is 15 amino acids. Looked up from germline, CDR1 is SGHTA and CDR2 is FQGTGA. Unmatched junction bases numbered 4, after V lost 3 bases and J lost 5 bases. The DNA of the CDR3 is TGTGCCAGCAGCTTGCGGCTAGCGGGGGACAATGAGCAGTTCTTC. Translating it yields CASSLRLAGDNEQFF.

Notes on this clone: Different DNA sequences within this sample yield the same CDR3. The chain is built from TRBV18 and TRBJ1-1, with 8 bases aligning to TRBD1. V gave up 5 bases and J gave up 1 base; unmatched junction bases: 3. The germline gives CDR1 KGHSH, CDR2 LQKENI. This CDR3 comprises 14 residues. CDR3 in DNA: TGTGCCAGCTCAGTACAGGGGGGGAACACTGAAGCTTTCTTT. Translation gives CASSVQGGNTEAFF.

This clone is a singleton in its sample. V and J are TRBV5-1 and TRBJ2-1; 7 bases agree with TRBD1. The CDR3 runs 15 residues. CDR1 SGHRS and CDR2 YFSETQ come from the germline V gene. V was clipped by 4 bases and J by 1 base; unmatched bases: 5. The CDR3 nucleotides read TGCGCCAGCAGCCGCCAGGGGGATTCCTACAATGAGCAGTTCTTC. Amino acid sequence: CASSRQGDSYNEQFF.

The chain is built from TRBV11-2 and TRBJ1-4; tentatively, D is TRBD1 (6 bases). Per germline, CDR1 SGHAT and CDR2 FQNNGV. This CDR3 comprises 13 residues. V shed 5 bases and J shed 13 bases, with 17 bases lying between them. The CDR3 nucleotides are TGTGCCAGCAGCGAGACCGGCAGGGGAAGACTGTTTTTT. Its translation: CASSETGRGRLFF.